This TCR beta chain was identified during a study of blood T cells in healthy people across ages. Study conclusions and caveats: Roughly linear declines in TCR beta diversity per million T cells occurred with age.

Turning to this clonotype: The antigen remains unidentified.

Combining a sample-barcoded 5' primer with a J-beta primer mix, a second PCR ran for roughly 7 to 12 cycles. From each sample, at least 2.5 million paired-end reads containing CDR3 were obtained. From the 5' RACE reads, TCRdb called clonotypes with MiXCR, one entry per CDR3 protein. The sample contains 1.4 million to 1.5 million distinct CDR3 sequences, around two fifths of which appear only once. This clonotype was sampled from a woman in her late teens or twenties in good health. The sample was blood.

The CDR3 sequence: CAAGQVNEKLFF. In DNA, the CDR3 is TGTGCCGCGGGGCAAGTTAATGAAAAACTGTTTTTT. The rearrangement joins TRBV2 to TRBJ1-4; maybe TRBD1 (5 bases). The CDR3 is 12 amino acids. Trimming stripped 11 bases from V and 4 bases from J, with 11 bases between. The V gene's germline CDR1 is SNHLY and CDR2 FYNNEI.